This T cell receptor (beta chain) was found in a study of shared clonotypes between healthy human individuals. Notes on the study in general: Only a few donors were included, so the genetic and exposure-history diversity represented was limited. The study sampled only blood, and tissue repertoires likely differ.

This clone was observed once. Its specificity is not known. This could be a read error, since a much larger clone is one nucleotide away. Unsorted samples relied on roughly 99 million PBMCs, which served as the source of genomic DNA. Germline CDR1 is SGHTA and CDR2 is FQGNSA. The CDR3 is 15 amino acids. Loaded into unsorted PBMC replicate PCRs was around 300 ng DNA, 25,000 to 30,000 T cell genomes. The assay was immunoSEQ multiplex PCR, and TCRdb's table has in-frame clones only and misses some. The sample lists about 500,000 clones, roughly four fifths occurring once. This chain uses TRBV7-2 with TRBJ2-5; a possible D gene is TRBD2 (5 bases). The TCR comes from a woman in her 40s in good health. Some clones in this sample may be carry-over from other donors' samples. Source material: PBMCs. The CDR3 DNA reads as TGTGCCAGCAGCTTAGGCTCTAGCATAGAAGAGACCCTGTACTTC. Its protein is CASSLGSSIEETLYF.